These 8 T cell receptor beta chains share one sample of origin, sequenced in a study of shared clonotypes between healthy human individuals. The data were produced by immunoSEQ multiplex PCR, yet TCRdb's version contains in-frame clones alone and is incomplete. The table includes over a million clones, roughly 96% detected once. What was sequenced was naive CD4+ T cells sorted from blood. Documented subset: CD45RA+ positively selected. These receptors originate from a man aged 30 to 45 in good health.

This chain joins TRBV29-1 and TRBJ1-4; D possibly corresponds to TRBD1 (5 bases). Trimming pared 1 base from V and 4 bases from J, leaving 7 bases between. Per germline, CDR1 SQVTM and CDR2 ANQGSEA. CDR3 size: 13 residues. The CDR3 nucleotides are TGCAGCGTTGAAGGACAGTATAATGAAAAACTGTTTTTT. Translation: CSVEGQYNEKLFF.

The J gene is TRBJ1-2, the V gene TRBV28; 9 positions agree with TRBD1. Germline loops: CDR1 MDHEN, CDR2 SYDVKM. The CDR3 has 14 residues. V shed 3 bases, J shed 4 bases, and the junction held 3 bases outside the gene matches. The CDR3 sequence is CASSLDRGFYGYTF. The CDR3 region has the DNA TGTGCCAGCAGTTTGGACAGGGGTTTCTATGGCTACACCTTC.

The chain employs TRBV2 and TRBJ1-1; D unresolved. This CDR3 is 14 amino acids long. Deletions cut 8 bases from V and 4 bases from J, with 17 bases between. Germline V CDR1 and CDR2: SNHLY, FYNNEI. This chain's CDR3 is CASGSDLTSTEAFF. The CDR3 DNA sequence: TGTGCCAGCGGTTCGGACCTGACTTCCACTGAAGCTTTCTTT.

The V and J genes are TRBV7-2 and TRBJ2-3; no firm D call. The ends were cut back, 5 bases at V and 3 bases at J, with 3 bases in the middle. CDR3 length: 11 residues. CDR1 is SGHTA and CDR2 is FQGNSA in the germline V gene. The CDR3: CASSTTDTQYF. The CDR3 DNA reads TGTGCCAGCAGCACAACAGATACGCAGTATTTT.

This sequence joins TRBV28 and TRBJ2-7; 10 bases fit TRBD1. The CDR3 length is 16 residues. Germline values: CDR1 MDHEN, CDR2 SYDVKM. Trimming took 7 bases from V and 3 from J; bases not matched to a gene: 12. The CDR3 DNA sequence: TGTGCCAGCACTCGATGGGGGGGGACAGGGGTCTACGAGCAGTACTTC. Its translation: CASTRWGGTGVYEQYF. The full variable domain, in which reference TRBV28 and TRBJ2-7 provide the parts outside the CDR3, is DVKVTQSSRYLVKRTGEKVFLECVQDMDHENMFWYRQDPGLGLRLIYFSYDVKMKEKGDIPEGYSVSREKKERFSLILESASTNQTSMYLCASTRWGGTGVYEQYFGPGTRLTVT.

Remarks on this clone: Other DNA sequences in this specimen translate into the identical CDR3. The rearrangement uses TRBV5-4 and TRBJ1-3, with D perhaps matching TRBD1 (5 bases). Trimming removed 6 bases from V and 0 bases from J, with 13 bases in between. The CDR3 has 15 amino acids. Germline lookup yields CDR1 SGHNT and CDR2 YYREEE (reference sequence). Written as DNA, the CDR3 is TGTGCCAGCACCCCGGGGCCCAACTCTGGAAACACCATATATTTT. Translated: CASTPGPNSGNTIYF.

Notes on this clone: Other DNA sequences in the sample encode the same CDR3. The chain employs TRBV5-1 and TRBJ2-3; D is ambiguous. CDR1 SGHRS and CDR2 YFSETQ come from the germline V gene. V gave up 0 bases and J gave up 0 bases, with 5 bases separating them. There are 14 residues in the CDR3. CDR3 nucleotides: TGCGCCAGCAGCTTGGGGCGGAGCACAGATACGCAGTATTTT. Translating it yields CASSLGRSTDTQYF.

V usage is TRBV5-4 and J usage is TRBJ2-1; TRBD2 might be the D (7 bases). Germline V gene lookup returns CDR1 SGHNT and CDR2 YYREEE (reference sequence). Trimming shortened V by 5 bases and J by 5 bases, and 17 bases separated the two germline ends. This CDR3 is built from 15 residues. Written as DNA, the CDR3 is TGTGCCAGCAGATCCGGGGGGCGGGAGAACAATGAGCAGTTCTTC. It specifies CASRSGGRENNEQFF.